What follows are 26 T cell receptor beta chains derived from one specimen sequenced in a study of OX40 agonist ivuxolimab in advanced cancers. TCRdb keeps only in-frame clones here, not all; method: immunoSEQ multiplex PCR. The data hold 75,000 to 90,000 clones, with 80% to 95% observed a single time. The specimen comprised CD4+ or CD8+ T cells sorted from blood, sampled in a trial of the OX40 agonist ivuxolimab. Receptor source: an adult with an advanced solid tumor such as melanoma, head and neck, liver or kidney cancer.

CDR3 DNA: TGTGCCGGGGGGGGCGAGGCTGAAGCTTTCTTT. Translation: CAGGGEAEAFF. The chain uses TRBV2 and TRBJ1-1; weak D call: TRBD1 (6 bases). The length of the CDR3 is 11 residues. The V and J ends lost 11 bases and 6 bases respectively, with 13 bases between them. From germline, CDR1 is SNHLY and CDR2 FYNNEI.

The rearrangement links TRBV7-3 to TRBJ2-3, with D perhaps TRBD2 (5 bases). V was shortened by 0 bases and J by 0 bases, with 7 bases between the two germline ends. This CDR3 has 15 residues. The V gene's germline CDR1 is SGHTA and CDR2 FQGTGA. CDR3 DNA sequence: TGTGCCAGCAGCTTAACCCCGGGGAGCACAGATACGCAGTATTTT. Protein sequence: CASSLTPGSTDTQYF.

The V call is TRBV7-3, the J call TRBJ1-6, with D unclear. Trimming stripped 5 bases from V and 7 bases from J, with 9 bases between. Germline V gene data show CDR1 as SGHTA and CDR2 as FQGTGA. The CDR3 has 13 residues. CDR3 nucleotides: TGTGCCAGCAGCCTCGGACCCAATTCACCCCTCCACTTT. Its translation: CASSLGPNSPLHF.

Details on this clone: Sequence at one end of the junction differs from germline and may be a read error. V gene TRBV5-1 combines with J gene TRBJ2-3, with 11 bases that match TRBD2. The germline V gene has CDR1 SGHRS and CDR2 YFSETQ. The CDR3 loop spans 16 amino acids. The CDR3 loop is CTSSSTSGSAVDTQYF. Written as DNA, the CDR3 is TGCACCAGCAGCTCCACTAGCGGGAGTGCCGTAGATACGCAGTATTTT.

The chain uses TRBV5-1 and TRBJ2-5; 10 nucleotides match TRBD2. This CDR3 region has 15 residues. Germline loops: CDR1 SGHRS, CDR2 YFSETQ. V shed 2 bases, J shed 5 bases, and the junction held 6 bases outside the gene matches. CDR3 in DNA: TGCGCCAGCAGCTTAGGGCTAGCGGGAGAGGAGACCCAGTACTTC. Its protein is CASSLGLAGEETQYF. The full variable domain, in which reference TRBV5-1 and TRBJ2-5 provide the parts outside the CDR3, is KAGVTQTPRYLIKTRGQQVTLSCSPISGHRSVSWYQQTPGQGLQFLFEYFSETQRNKGNFPGRFSGRQFSNSRSEMNVSTLELGDSALYLCASSLGLAGEETQYFGPGTRLLVL.

The chain uses TRBV27 and TRBJ2-5, with 9 bases identical to TRBD2. There are 16 residues in the CDR3. The trim removed 2 bases at V and 2 bases at J, leaving 6 bases unmatched. Germline lookup yields CDR1 MNHEY and CDR2 SMNVEV (reference sequence). The chain's CDR3 is CASSLAGGPTQETQYF. CDR3 DNA: TGTGCCAGCAGTTTAGCGGGGGGGCCTACTCAAGAGACCCAGTACTTC.

About this clone itself: Other DNA sequences in this specimen translate into the identical CDR3. This chain links TRBV10-3 with TRBJ2-7, with D unclear. Trimming removed 0 bases at V and 3 bases at J, with 3 bases between. In germline, CDR1 is ENHRY, CDR2 SYGVKD. This CDR3 has 12 residues. CDR3 DNA: TGTGCCATCAGTGAGTCGAGCTACGAGCAGTACTTC. Translated, it gives CAISESSYEQYF.

This chain's CDR3 is CASRGWGQGNSGNTIYF. CDR3 DNA: TGTGCCAGCAGGGGGTGGGGACAGGGTAACTCTGGAAACACCATATATTTT. The chain recombines TRBV27 with TRBJ1-3; 9 bases are shared with TRBD1. The CDR3 covers 17 residues. Germline values: CDR1 MNHEY, CDR2 SMNVEV (reference sequence). Germline trimming cut 6 bases from V and 0 bases from J; bases unmatched to any gene: 9.

This clone was recorded only once. Other DNA sequences within the sample encode an identical CDR3. The chain recombines TRBV11-2 with TRBJ2-1; 8 bases match TRBD2. Germline V gives CDR1 SGHAT, CDR2 FQNNGV. This CDR3 spans 14 amino acids. Trimming at V came to 1 base and at J to 4 bases, leaving 0 bases not matched to a gene. CDR3 residues: CASSLAGGYNEQFF. Here the CDR3 DNA reads TGTGCCAGCAGCTTAGCGGGGGGGTACAATGAGCAGTTCTTC.

The rearrangement links TRBV5-1 to TRBJ2-5; possible D gene TRBD2, 7 bases. This CDR3 region has 13 residues. Germline V gene sequence: CDR1 SGHRS, CDR2 YFSETQ. With 4 bases removed from V and 6 bases from J, the gap between germline ends came to 13 bases. For the CDR3, the DNA is TGCGCCAGCAGCGTACAGGGAGGGCAGACCCAGTACTTC. It encodes CASSVQGGQTQYF.

This clone was counted a single time. The rearrangement joins TRBV10-2 to TRBJ1-2; 9 nucleotides line up with TRBD1. Germline V lookup: CDR1 WSHSY, CDR2 SAAADI. The J segment lost 6 bases and the V segment lost 6 bases, leaving 8 bases of the junction unmatched. CDR3 size: 14 residues. CDR3 nucleotides: TGCGCCAGCAGCGTAACAGGGGGCAAAGATGGCTACACCTTC. Protein: CASSVTGGKDGYTF.

The chain links TRBV14 to TRBJ2-2, with a possible D match to TRBD1 (5 bases). Germline loops: CDR1 SGHDN, CDR2 FVKESK. CDR3 length: 15 amino acids. The V gene lost 0 bases and the J gene lost 3 bases, with 8 bases spanning the gap. CDR3 sequence reads: CASSQERGYTGELFF. For the CDR3, the DNA is TGTGCCAGCAGCCAAGAAAGGGGTTACACCGGGGAGCTGTTTTTT.

The chain recombines TRBV30 with TRBJ1-1; D remains ambiguous. The CDR3 runs to 17 residues. V shed 5 bases and J shed 1 base, with 23 bases lying between them. From germline, CDR1 is GTSNPN and CDR2 SVGIG (reference sequence). CDR3: CAWAAGPVRRQNTEAFF. In DNA, the CDR3 is TGTGCCTGGGCCGCAGGCCCCGTGAGACGGCAGAACACTGAAGCTTTCTTT.

This clone was seen only once. The V call is TRBV5-6, the J call TRBJ2-5, with 8 bases matching TRBD2. Trimming removed 0 bases from V and 5 bases from J; junction bases left unmatched: 6. The CDR3 consists of 15 residues. Germline CDR1 is SGHDT and CDR2 is YYEEEE. CDR3 residues: CASSLAGGASETQYF. Written as DNA, the CDR3 is TGTGCCAGCAGCTTGGCGGGGGGGGCCTCCGAGACCCAGTACTTC.

V usage is TRBV5-1 and J usage is TRBJ2-3; a weak D match, TRBD2 (6 bases). The germline V and J ends were trimmed by 5 bases and 1 base, with 8 bases remaining between them. Per the germline V gene, CDR1 is SGHRS and CDR2 is YFSETQ. The CDR3 loop spans 13 amino acids. The CDR3 sequence: CASREGGTDTQYF. For the CDR3, the DNA is TGCGCCAGCAGGGAGGGTGGCACAGATACGCAGTATTTT.

The chain uses TRBV6-5 and TRBJ1-1, with D maybe TRBD1 (6 bases). Germline V lookup: CDR1 MNHEY, CDR2 SVGAGI. The CDR3 length is 14 residues. The V end lost 7 bases, the J end lost 2 bases, and 14 bases lay between the germline ends. The CDR3 sequence is CASNSQQGNTEAFF. In DNA form, the CDR3 reads TGTGCCAGCAACTCGCAACAGGGTAACACTGAAGCTTTCTTT.

The chain is built from TRBV7-8 and TRBJ2-3, with D hard to call. This CDR3 region has 13 residues. Germline loops: CDR1 SGHVS, CDR2 FQNEAQ. Trimming removed 5 bases at V and 4 bases at J, with 10 bases between. In nucleotides, the CDR3 is TGTGCCAGCAGCACCTCCGAGGCAGATACGCAGTATTTT. It encodes CASSTSEADTQYF.

The chain recombines TRBV7-6 with TRBJ2-7, with D possibly called TRBD1 or TRBD2 (5 bases each). This CDR3 contains 16 residues. Per the germline V gene, CDR1 is SGHVS and CDR2 is FNYEAQ. Trimming shortened V by 5 bases and J by 3 bases, and 20 bases separated the two germline ends. Here the CDR3 DNA reads TGTGCCAGCAGCCCCTCGGCCACGGGACCTTACTACGAGCAGTACTTC. Translated, it gives CASSPSATGPYYEQYF.

This chain links TRBV6-5 with TRBJ1-5; no clear D. Trimming took off 0 bases at V and 6 bases at J, with 6 bases between the two ends. Germline CDR1 is MNHEY and CDR2 is SVGAGI. The CDR3 sequence is 13 residues long. DNA of the CDR3: TGTGCCAGCAGTTACTCGACCGTTCAGCCCCAGCATTTT. Amino acids: CASSYSTVQPQHF.

The CDR3 nucleotides are TGTGCCAGCAGCCCTAGACTGACTAGCGGGGGGTCGGAGTACTTC. This sequence encodes CASSPRLTSGGSEYF. The chain carries TRBV11-2 and TRBJ2-5; 13 bases match TRBD2. This CDR3 has 15 amino acids. J lost 12 bases, V lost 5 bases, and 12 bases had no gene match. Germline CDR1 SGHAT, CDR2 FQNNGV.

The CDR3 loop is CASSLAAPNEQFF. CDR3 nucleotides: TGTGCCAGCAGCTTAGCAGCTCCCAATGAGCAGTTCTTC. V gene TRBV7-8 combines with J gene TRBJ2-1; D gene uncertain. This CDR3 comprises 13 residues. Germline-derived CDR1 and CDR2 are SGHVS and FQNEAQ. Trimming removed 0 bases at V and 6 bases at J, with 6 bases between.

This clone was picked up one time. The V and J genes are TRBV5-4 and TRBJ2-7; 7 nucleotides line up with TRBD1. Trimming cost V 3 bases and J 4 bases; bases outside gene matches: 10. Germline CDR1 reads SGHNT; CDR2 reads YYREEE (reference sequence). The CDR3 has 15 amino acids. The CDR3 is CASSSNRQGLYEQYF. The CDR3 region has the DNA TGTGCCAGCAGCTCAAACCGACAGGGATTGTACGAGCAGTACTTC.

The V and J genes are TRBV5-1 and TRBJ2-1; D remains ambiguous. Germline V gene data show CDR1 as SGHRS and CDR2 as YFSETQ. The CDR3 has 14 residues. With 0 bases removed from V and 7 bases from J, the gap between germline ends came to 11 bases. The CDR3 sequence is CASSLEARNNEQFF. The DNA for the CDR3 is TGCGCCAGCAGCTTGGAGGCTAGGAATAATGAGCAGTTCTTC.

The chain has TRBV5-1 and TRBJ2-1; 7 bases match TRBD1. CDR3 length: 15 residues. V was clipped by 0 bases and J by 4 bases; unmatched bases: 4. The germline V gene encodes CDR1 SGHRS and CDR2 YFSETQ. The DNA of the CDR3 is TGCGCCAGCAGCTTGGACAGGGGATCTTACAATGAGCAGTTCTTC. Its translation is CASSLDRGSYNEQFF.

This clone has just one count. This chain links TRBV6-1 with TRBJ1-1; D is uncertain. This CDR3 is built from 14 residues. Trimming shortened V by 6 bases and J by 7 bases, and 18 bases separated the two germline ends. In germline, CDR1 is MNHNS, CDR2 SASEGT. CDR3 region: CASSERPRDNEAFF. The DNA of the CDR3 is TGTGCCAGCAGCGAGCGTCCCCGGGATAATGAAGCTTTCTTT.

The rearrangement uses TRBV9 and TRBJ2-2, with a possible D match to TRBD2 (6 bases). The CDR3 has 16 amino acids. Germline V gene data show CDR1 as SGDLS and CDR2 as YYNGEE. V was shortened by 0 bases and J by 0 bases, with 9 bases between the two germline ends. CDR3 coding DNA: TGTGCCAGCAGCGTAGAAGTAGCGGCGAACACCGGGGAGCTGTTTTTT. It translates to CASSVEVAANTGELFF. Drawing the rest from reference TRBV9 and TRBJ2-2, the complete variable domain is DSGVTQTPKHLITATGQRVTLRCSPRSGDLSVYWYQQSLDQGLQFLIQYYNGEERAKGNILERFSAQQFPDLHSELNLSSLELGDSALYFCASSVEVAANTGELFFGEGSRLTVL.